A selection of T cell receptor beta chains follows, all from one sample in a study of identical twins. TCRdb reprocessed the 5' RACE reads via MiXCR and lists one record per CDR3 protein. Counted here are nearly 650,000 distinct CDR3 sequences, just over 7% occurring once; the ten biggest clones make up about 1.5%. The sample also formed part of further work on yellow fever vaccine responses in identical twins.

Source material: PBMCs. These receptors were collected from a woman aged 18 to 35 in good health. CDR3s include the opening cysteine and the closing phenylalanine or tryptophan. Fields, in order: clone size, V gene, D gene, J gene, CDR3 protein, CDR3 DNA. A D gene is named only where the DNA matches it firmly. Clone sizes are given selectively: once, few, many, or a class where the clone is expanded.

>many|TRBV12-3/TRBV12-4|.|TRBJ1-5
CASRTRRDQPQHF
TGTGCCAGCAGAACTCGACGGGATCAGCCCCAGCATTTT
>.|TRBV27|TRBD2|TRBJ2-1
CASSPLAGGTHNEQFF
TGTGCCAGCAGTCCCCTGGCGGGAGGGACCCACAATGAGCAGTTCTTC
>many|TRBV6-6|.|TRBJ2-2
CASSTPVTGELFF
TGTGCCAGCAGCACCCCGGTCACCGGGGAGCTGTTTTTT
>few|TRBV29-1|TRBD2|TRBJ2-1
CSVAGTPRRGLAYNEQFF
TGCAGCGTCGCCGGGACCCCGAGGCGGGGACTAGCATACAATGAGCAGTTCTTC
>.|TRBV20-1|.|TRBJ2-1
CSARGENNEQFF
TGCAGTGCTAGAGGGGAGAACAATGAGCAGTTCTTC
>.|TRBV5-1|.|TRBJ2-1
CASTLQSSYNEQFF
TGCGCCAGCACCCTTCAGAGTTCCTACAATGAGCAGTTCTTC
>.|TRBV7-9|TRBD1|TRBJ1-5
CASSLGVGTGAQHF
TGTGCCAGCAGCTTAGGGGTGGGGACAGGGGCCCAGCATTTT
>few|TRBV4-1|.|TRBJ2-1
CASSQDRGEQFF
TGCGCCAGCAGCCAAGATCGGGGAGAGCAGTTCTTC
>few|TRBV7-6|TRBD2|TRBJ2-3
CASSLRASGTFTDTQYF
TGTGCCAGCAGCTTACGGGCTAGCGGGACTTTCACAGATACGCAGTATTTT
>few|TRBV29-1|TRBD1|TRBJ2-2
CSVQKYDRGLSGELFF
TGCAGCGTCCAGAAATACGACAGGGGGCTATCCGGGGAGCTGTTTTTT
>few|TRBV12-3/TRBV12-4|TRBD2|TRBJ2-1
CASSLSGGAIYNEQFF
TGTGCCAGCAGTCTTAGCGGGGGGGCCATCTACAATGAGCAGTTCTTC
>few|TRBV12-3/TRBV12-4|.|TRBJ2-6
CASNLGSSGANVLTF
TGTGCCAGCAACCTCGGGAGCTCTGGGGCCAACGTCCTGACTTTC
>many|TRBV7-2|TRBD1|TRBJ1-2
CASSNYGTAMGYTF
TGTGCCAGCAGCAATTACGGGACAGCCATGGGCTACACCTTC
>few|TRBV24-1|.|TRBJ1-1
CATSDPSSTEAFF
TGTGCCACCAGTGATCCTAGTAGCACTGAAGCTTTCTTT
>few|TRBV20-1|.|TRBJ2-3
CSARDQRGKTSRDTQYF
TGCAGTGCTAGAGACCAAAGGGGGAAGACTAGCCGGGATACGCAGTATTTT
>many|TRBV29-1|.|TRBJ2-2
CSGRAGDTGELFF
TGCAGCGGGCGGGCAGGGGACACCGGGGAGCTGTTTTTT
>many|TRBV7-9|.|TRBJ1-2
CASSSGKSYGYTF
TGTGCCAGCAGCTCCGGGAAATCCTATGGCTACACCTTC
>few|TRBV5-1|TRBD2|TRBJ2-5
CASSPSLAGAQETQYF
TGCGCCAGCAGCCCCAGCCTAGCGGGGGCCCAAGAGACCCAGTACTTC
>.|TRBV7-9|TRBD2|TRBJ2-1
CASSPISSGGYNEQFF
TGTGCCAGCAGCCCGATTTCTAGCGGGGGATACAATGAGCAGTTCTTC